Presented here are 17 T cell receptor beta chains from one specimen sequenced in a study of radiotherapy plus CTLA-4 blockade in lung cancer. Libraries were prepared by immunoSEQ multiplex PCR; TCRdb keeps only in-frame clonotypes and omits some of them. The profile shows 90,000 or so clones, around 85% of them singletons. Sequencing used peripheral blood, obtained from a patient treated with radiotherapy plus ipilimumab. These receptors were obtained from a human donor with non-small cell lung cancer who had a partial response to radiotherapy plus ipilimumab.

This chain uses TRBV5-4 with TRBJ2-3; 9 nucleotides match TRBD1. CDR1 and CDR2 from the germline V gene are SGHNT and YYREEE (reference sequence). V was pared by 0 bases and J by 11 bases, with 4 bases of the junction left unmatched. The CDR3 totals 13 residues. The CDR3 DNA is TGTGCCAGCAGCTTGGACCCGGACAGGGGGCAGTATTTT. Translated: CASSLDPDRGQYF. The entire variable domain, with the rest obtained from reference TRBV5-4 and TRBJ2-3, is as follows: ETGVTQSPTHLIKTRGQQVTLRCSSQSGHNTVSWYQQALGQGPQFIFQYYREEENGRGNFPPRFSGLQFPNYSSELNVNALELDDSALYLCASSLDPDRGQYFGPGTRLTVL.

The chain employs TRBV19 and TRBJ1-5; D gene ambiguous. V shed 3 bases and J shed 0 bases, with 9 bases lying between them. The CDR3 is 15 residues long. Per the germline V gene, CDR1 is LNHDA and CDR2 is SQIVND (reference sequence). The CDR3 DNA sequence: TGTGCCAGTAGTATTACAAGCGATAGCAATCAGCCCCAGCATTTT. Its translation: CASSITSDSNQPQHF.

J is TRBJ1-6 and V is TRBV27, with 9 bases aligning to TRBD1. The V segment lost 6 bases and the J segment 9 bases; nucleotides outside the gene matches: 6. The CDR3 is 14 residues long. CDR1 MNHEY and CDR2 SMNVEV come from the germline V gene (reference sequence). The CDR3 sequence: CASSENRGRSPLHF. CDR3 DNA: TGTGCCAGCAGCGAGAACAGGGGGCGTTCACCCCTCCACTTT.

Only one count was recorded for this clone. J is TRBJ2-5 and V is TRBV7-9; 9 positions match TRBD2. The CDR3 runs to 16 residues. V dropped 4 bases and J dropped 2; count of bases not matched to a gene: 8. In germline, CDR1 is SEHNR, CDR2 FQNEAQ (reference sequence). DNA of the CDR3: TGTGCCAGCAGCTCCTGGGCCGGACTAGCGCAAGAGACCCAGTACTTC. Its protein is CASSSWAGLAQETQYF.

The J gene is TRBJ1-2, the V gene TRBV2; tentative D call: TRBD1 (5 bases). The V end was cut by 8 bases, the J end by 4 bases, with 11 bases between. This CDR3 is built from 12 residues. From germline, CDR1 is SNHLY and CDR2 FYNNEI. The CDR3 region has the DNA TGTGCCAGCCAGGGACTTTTCTATGGCTACACCTTC. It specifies CASQGLFYGYTF.

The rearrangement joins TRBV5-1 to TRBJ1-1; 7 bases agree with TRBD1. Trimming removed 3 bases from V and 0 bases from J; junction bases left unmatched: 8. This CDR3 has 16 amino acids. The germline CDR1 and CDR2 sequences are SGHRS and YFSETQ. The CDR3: CASSSLTGTMNTEAFF. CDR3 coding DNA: TGCGCCAGCAGCTCCCTGACAGGGACGATGAACACTGAAGCTTTCTTT. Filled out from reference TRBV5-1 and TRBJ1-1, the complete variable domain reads KAGVTQTPRYLIKTRGQQVTLSCSPISGHRSVSWYQQTPGQGLQFLFEYFSETQRNKGNFPGRFSGRQFSNSRSEMNVSTLELGDSALYLCASSSLTGTMNTEAFFGQGTRLTVV.

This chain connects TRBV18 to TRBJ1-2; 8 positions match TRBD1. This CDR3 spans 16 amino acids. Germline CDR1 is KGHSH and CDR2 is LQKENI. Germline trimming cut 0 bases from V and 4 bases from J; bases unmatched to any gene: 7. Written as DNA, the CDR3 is TGTGCCAGCTCACCACCGATCGGACAGGGAATCTATGGCTACACCTTC. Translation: CASSPPIGQGIYGYTF.

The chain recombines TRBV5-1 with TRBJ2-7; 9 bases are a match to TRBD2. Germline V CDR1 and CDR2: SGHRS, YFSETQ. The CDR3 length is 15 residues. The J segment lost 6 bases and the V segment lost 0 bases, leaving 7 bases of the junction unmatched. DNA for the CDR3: TGCGCCAGCAGCTTGGAACTAGCGGGTTTTGGCGAGCAGTACTTC. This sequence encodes CASSLELAGFGEQYF.

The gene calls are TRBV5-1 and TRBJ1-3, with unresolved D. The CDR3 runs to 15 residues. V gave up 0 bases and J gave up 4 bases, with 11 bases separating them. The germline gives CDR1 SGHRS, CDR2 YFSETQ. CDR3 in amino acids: CASSLAATGGNTIYF. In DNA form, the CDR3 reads TGCGCCAGCAGCTTGGCCGCTACGGGGGGAAACACCATATATTTT.

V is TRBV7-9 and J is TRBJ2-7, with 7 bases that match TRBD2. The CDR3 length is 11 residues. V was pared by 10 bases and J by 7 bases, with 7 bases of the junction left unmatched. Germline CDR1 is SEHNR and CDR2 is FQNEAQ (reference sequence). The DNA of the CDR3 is TGTGCCATCGGCAGGGAGGGGGAGCAGTACGTC. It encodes CAIGREGEQYV.

CDR3 in amino acids: CASSVGPDFRHEQYV. The CDR3 DNA reads as TGTGCCAGCAGCGTAGGCCCAGACTTCCGCCACGAGCAGTACGTC. The J gene is TRBJ2-7, the V gene TRBV9; unclear D gene. Germline V lookup: CDR1 SGDLS, CDR2 YYNGEE. V was trimmed by 0 bases and J by 5 bases, leaving 15 bases between them. This CDR3 is built from 15 residues.

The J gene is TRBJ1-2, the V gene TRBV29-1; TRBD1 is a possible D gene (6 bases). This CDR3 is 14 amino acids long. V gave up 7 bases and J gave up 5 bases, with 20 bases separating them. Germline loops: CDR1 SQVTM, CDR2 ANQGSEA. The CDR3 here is CSAEGQGKPYGYTF. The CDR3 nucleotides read TGCAGCGCCGAAGGGCAGGGGAAACCGTATGGCTACACCTTC.

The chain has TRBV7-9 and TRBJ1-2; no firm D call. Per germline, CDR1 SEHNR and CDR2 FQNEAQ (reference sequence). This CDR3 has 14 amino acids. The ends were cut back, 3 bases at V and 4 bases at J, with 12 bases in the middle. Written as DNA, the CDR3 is TGTGCCAGCAGCTTGGACTTAGTGGGCTATGGCTACACCTTC. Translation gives CASSLDLVGYGYTF.

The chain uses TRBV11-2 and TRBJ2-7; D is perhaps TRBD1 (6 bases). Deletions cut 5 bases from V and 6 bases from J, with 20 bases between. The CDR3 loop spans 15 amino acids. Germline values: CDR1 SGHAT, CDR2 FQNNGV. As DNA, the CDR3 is TGTGCCAGCAGCGTAACAGGAAAACAGGGATCCGAGCAGTACGTC. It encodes CASSVTGKQGSEQYV.

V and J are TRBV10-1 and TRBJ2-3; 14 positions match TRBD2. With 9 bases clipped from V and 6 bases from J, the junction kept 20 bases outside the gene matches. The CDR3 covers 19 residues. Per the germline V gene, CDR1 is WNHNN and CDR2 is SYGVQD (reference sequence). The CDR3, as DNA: TGCGCCAGAACCCCAGGACTAGCGGGAGGTACCCGAAAGGGGGATACGCAGTATTTT. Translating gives CARTPGLAGGTRKGDTQYF.

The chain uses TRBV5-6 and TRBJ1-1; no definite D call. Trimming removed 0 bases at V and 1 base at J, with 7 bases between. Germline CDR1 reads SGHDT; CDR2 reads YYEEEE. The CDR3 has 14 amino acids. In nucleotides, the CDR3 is TGTGCCAGCAGCTTGGGACACCCGAACACTGAAGCTTTCTTT. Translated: CASSLGHPNTEAFF.

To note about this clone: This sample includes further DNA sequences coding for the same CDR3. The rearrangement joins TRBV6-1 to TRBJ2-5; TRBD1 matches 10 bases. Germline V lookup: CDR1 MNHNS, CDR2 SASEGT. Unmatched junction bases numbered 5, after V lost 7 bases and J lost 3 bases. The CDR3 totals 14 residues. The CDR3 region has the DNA TGTGCCAGCACCCGGGACAGGGGAGAAGAGACCCAGTACTTC. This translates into CASTRDRGEETQYF.